The sequence of this T cell receptor beta chain was determined in a study of blood T cell repertoires in COVID-19. The germline V and J ends were trimmed by 7 bases and 8 bases, with 19 bases remaining between them. The germline gives CDR1 SGDLS, CDR2 YYNGEE. This CDR3 region has 14 residues. Only in-frame clones appear in the TCRdb table, and some are missing; sequencing was by immunoSEQ multiplex PCR. There are about 160,000 clones in the sample; 85% occur only once, and roughly 3% lies in the top ten. Sequencing input: peripheral blood. The gene calls are TRBV9 and TRBJ2-1, with D possibly matching TRBD1 (5 bases). This receptor was taken from a human donor with acute or convalescent COVID-19. The donor label of this sample is uncertain. In DNA form, the CDR3 reads TGTGCCAGCGAAAAGGGGCAGGGTACATATGAGCAGTTCTTC. It yields the protein CASEKGQGTYEQFF.